This T cell receptor beta chain was profiled in a study of shared clonotypes between healthy human individuals. Generated by immunoSEQ multiplex PCR, the TCRdb table keeps only in-frame clones and is missing some. The table has around 2.5 million clones, 80% to 95% seen once. Trimming cost V 6 bases and J 4 bases; bases outside gene matches: 7. Germline CDR1 is MDHEN and CDR2 is SYDVKM. CDR3 length: 15 amino acids. The receptor's source is a young man in good health. Some clones in this sample may be carry-over from other donors' samples. This chain joins TRBV28 and TRBJ2-1; TRBD1 agrees at 9 bases. The sequenced material came from naive CD4+ T cells from PBMCs. Subset defined: CD45RA+ positively selected. The CDR3 nucleotides read TGTGCCAGCAGCCCGACAGGGGGAAGGTACAATGAGCAGTTCTTC. The encoded protein is CASSPTGGRYNEQFF.